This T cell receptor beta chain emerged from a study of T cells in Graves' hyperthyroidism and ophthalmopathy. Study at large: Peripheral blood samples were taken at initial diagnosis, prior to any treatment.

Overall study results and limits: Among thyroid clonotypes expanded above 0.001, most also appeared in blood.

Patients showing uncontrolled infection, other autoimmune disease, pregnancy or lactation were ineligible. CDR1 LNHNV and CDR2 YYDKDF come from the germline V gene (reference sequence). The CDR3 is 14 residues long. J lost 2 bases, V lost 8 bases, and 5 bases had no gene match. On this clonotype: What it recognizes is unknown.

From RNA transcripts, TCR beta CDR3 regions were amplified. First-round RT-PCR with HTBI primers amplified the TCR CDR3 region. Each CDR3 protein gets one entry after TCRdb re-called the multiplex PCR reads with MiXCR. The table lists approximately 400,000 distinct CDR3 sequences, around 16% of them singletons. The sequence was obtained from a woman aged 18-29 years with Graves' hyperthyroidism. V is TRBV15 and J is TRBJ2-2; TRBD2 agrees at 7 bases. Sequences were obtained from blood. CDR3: CATQLAVNTGELFF. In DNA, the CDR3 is TGTGCCACCCAGCTAGCGGTAAACACCGGGGAGCTGTTTTTT.